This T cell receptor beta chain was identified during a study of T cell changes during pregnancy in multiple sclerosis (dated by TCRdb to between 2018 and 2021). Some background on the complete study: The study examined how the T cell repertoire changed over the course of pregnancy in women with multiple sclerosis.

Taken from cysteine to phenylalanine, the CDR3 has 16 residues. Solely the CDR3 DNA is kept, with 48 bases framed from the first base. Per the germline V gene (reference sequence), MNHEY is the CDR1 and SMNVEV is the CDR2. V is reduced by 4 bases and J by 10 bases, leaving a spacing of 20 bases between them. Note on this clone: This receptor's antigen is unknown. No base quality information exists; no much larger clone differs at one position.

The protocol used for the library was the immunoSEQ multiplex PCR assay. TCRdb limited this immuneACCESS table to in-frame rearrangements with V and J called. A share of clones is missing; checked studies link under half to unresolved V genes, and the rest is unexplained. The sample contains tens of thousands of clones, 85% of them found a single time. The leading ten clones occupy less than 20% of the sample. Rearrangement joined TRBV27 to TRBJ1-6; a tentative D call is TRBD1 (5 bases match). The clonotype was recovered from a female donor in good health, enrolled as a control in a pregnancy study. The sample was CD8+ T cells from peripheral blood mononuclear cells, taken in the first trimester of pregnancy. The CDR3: CASSSSGLQRWSPLHF. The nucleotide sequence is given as TGTGCCAGCAGTTCCTCGGGACTCCAAAGATGGTCACCCCTCCACTTT.